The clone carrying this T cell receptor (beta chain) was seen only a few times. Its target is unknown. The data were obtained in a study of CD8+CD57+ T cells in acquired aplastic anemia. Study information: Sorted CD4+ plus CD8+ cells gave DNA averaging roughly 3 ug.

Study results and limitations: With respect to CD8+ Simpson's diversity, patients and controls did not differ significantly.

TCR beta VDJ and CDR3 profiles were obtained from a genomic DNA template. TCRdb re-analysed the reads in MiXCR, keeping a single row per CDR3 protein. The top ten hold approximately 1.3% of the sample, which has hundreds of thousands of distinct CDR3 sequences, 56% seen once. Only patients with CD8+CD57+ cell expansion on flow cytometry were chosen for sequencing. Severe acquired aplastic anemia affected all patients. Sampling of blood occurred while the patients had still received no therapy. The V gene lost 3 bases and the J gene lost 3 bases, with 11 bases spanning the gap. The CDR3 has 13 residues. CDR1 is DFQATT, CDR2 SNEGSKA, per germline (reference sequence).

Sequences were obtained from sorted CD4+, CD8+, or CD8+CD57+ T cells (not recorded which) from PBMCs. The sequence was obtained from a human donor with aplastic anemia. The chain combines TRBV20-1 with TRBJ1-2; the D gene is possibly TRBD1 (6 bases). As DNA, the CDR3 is TGCAGTGCTAGGGAACAGGGAGACTATGGCTACACCTTC. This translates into CSAREQGDYGYTF.